The subject of this entry is one T cell receptor beta chain. These data belong to a study of blood T cell repertoires in COVID-19. Study details: In each case, the material was cDNA or gDNA derived from T cells, B-cell-depleted T cells, or PBMCs.

The study drew participants aged about 18 to 90 years from around 24 US areas. Participants reported their clinical history, and cohort assignment relied on those reports. Original processing methods: Estimated nucleated cell counts came from reference gene primer amplification. The assay was immunoSEQ multiplex PCR, and TCRdb's table has in-frame clones only and misses some. That table is the source of V, J and clone size, and D and trimming were worked out from the DNA. The sample lists around 300,000 clones; 90% were seen once. The sequenced material came from PBMCs or T cells enriched from blood (not recorded which). The TCR originated in a woman between 18 and 29 years old with acute COVID-19.

The CDR3: CASWVLAGGFAGELFF. The CDR3 nucleotides are TGTGCCAGCTGGGTGTTAGCGGGAGGGTTCGCCGGGGAGCTGTTTTTT. This chain links TRBV2 with TRBJ2-2, with TRBD2 matching over 11 bases. In germline, CDR1 is SNHLY, CDR2 FYNNEI. The V segment lost 8 bases and the J segment 6 bases; nucleotides outside the gene matches: 11. The CDR3 contains 16 residues.